This TCR beta chain was found in a study of regulatory T cells in long-lasting Graves disease. Study observations and caveats: With approximately 2,800 shared public clonotypes, persistent patients exceeded new patients, who shared about a thousand.

Germline assignment: CDR1 KGHSH and CDR2 LQKENI. The J segment lost 0 bases and the V segment lost 3 bases, leaving 2 bases of the junction unmatched. The CDR3 is 15 residues long. Time point specified: newly diagnosed GD, antithyroid drugs for less than 3 months. Construction of the TCR library relied on RNA isolated from PBMCs. At least ten counts were recorded for this clonotype. Its antigen is not known. In building TCR beta libraries, iRepertoire HTBI primers were used together with Arm-PCR of CDR3 regions. TCRdb recomputed calls from the multiplex PCR reads with MiXCR, one row per CDR3 protein. This sample has 500,000 to 700,000 distinct CDR3 sequences; 16% occur once, and the top ten carry 15% to 20%. This sample was shared with a second study, whose subject was T cells in Graves' hyperthyroidism and ophthalmopathy.

The specimen was peripheral blood mononuclear cells (PBMCs), collected at new diagnosis, from a patient treated with antithyroid drugs. The chain employs TRBV18 and TRBJ1-3; TRBD1 matches 7 bases. The receptor was derived from a woman aged 30 to 39 with Graves disease. For the CDR3, the DNA is TGTGCCAGCTCACCGGGACAGAGCTCTGGAAACACCATATATTTT. Translating it yields CASSPGQSSGNTIYF.